This section outlines one T cell receptor beta chain sequence together with its context. The antigen is unknown. These data are taken from a study of cytomegalovirus exposure and HLA in healthy donors. Findings and caveats of the study: Being indistinguishable, some V segments were excluded, TRBV6-2 and TRBV6-3 among them.

The study sampled nominally healthy donors, though unrecorded immune exposures were likely. This PCR relied on a set of 60 Vbeta primers and 13 Jbeta primers. Sequencing used immunoSEQ multiplex PCR; TCRdb keeps in-frame clones, though not all of them. This table has fewer than 200,000 clones, about four fifths appearing once. Germline CDR1 KGHSH, CDR2 LQKENI. The ends lost 3 bases at V and 6 bases at J; junction bases unmatched: 6. CDR3 size: 15 residues. The sequenced sample was PBMCs. The J gene is TRBJ2-1, the V gene TRBV18, with TRBD1 matching 9 bases. This TCR derives from a male donor in good health and CMV-seronegative. This chain's CDR3 is CASSPRDRAGNEQFF. In DNA form, the CDR3 reads TGTGCCAGCTCACCCCGGGACAGGGCCGGCAATGAGCAGTTCTTC.